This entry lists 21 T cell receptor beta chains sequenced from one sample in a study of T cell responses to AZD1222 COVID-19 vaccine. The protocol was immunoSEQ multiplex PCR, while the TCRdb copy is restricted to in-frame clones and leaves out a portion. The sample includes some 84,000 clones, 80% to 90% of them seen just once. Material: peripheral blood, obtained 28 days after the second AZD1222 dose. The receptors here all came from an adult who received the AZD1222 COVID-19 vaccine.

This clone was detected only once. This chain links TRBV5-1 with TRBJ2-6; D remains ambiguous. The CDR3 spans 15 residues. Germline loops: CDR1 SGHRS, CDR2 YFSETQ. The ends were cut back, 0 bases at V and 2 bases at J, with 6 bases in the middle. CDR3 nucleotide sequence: TGCGCCAGCAGCTTGGATGTAGCTGGGGCCAACGTCCTGACTTTC. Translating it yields CASSLDVAGANVLTF.

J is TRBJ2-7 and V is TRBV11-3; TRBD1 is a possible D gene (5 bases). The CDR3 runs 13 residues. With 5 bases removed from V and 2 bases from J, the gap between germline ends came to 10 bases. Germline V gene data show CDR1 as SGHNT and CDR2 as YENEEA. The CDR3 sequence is CASSPGRTYEQYF. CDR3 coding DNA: TGTGCCAGCAGCCCAGGGCGGACCTACGAGCAGTACTTC.

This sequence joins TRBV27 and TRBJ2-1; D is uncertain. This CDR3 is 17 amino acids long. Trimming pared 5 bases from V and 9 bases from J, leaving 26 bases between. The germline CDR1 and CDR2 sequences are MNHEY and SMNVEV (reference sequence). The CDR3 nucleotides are TGTGCCAGCAGTCGGCTTAGTGGAGCCACCATTGCAGGTGAGCAGTTCTTC. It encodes CASSRLSGATIAGEQFF.

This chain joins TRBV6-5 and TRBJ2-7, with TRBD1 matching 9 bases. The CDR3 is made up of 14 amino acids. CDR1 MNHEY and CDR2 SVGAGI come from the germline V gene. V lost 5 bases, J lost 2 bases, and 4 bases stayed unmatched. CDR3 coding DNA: TGTGCCAGCAGTCCGGGACAGGGTACCTACGAGCAGTACTTC. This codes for CASSPGQGTYEQYF.

CDR3 sequence reads: CASSSPGLTSEAFF. The CDR3, as DNA: TGTGCCAGCAGTTCTCCGGGACTAACGTCTGAAGCTTTCTTT. The V and J genes are TRBV7-8 and TRBJ1-1, with D possibly matching TRBD1 (5 bases). The V and J ends lost 6 bases and 6 bases respectively, with 17 bases between them. Germline CDR1 reads SGHVS; CDR2 reads FQNEAQ. This CDR3 contains 14 residues.

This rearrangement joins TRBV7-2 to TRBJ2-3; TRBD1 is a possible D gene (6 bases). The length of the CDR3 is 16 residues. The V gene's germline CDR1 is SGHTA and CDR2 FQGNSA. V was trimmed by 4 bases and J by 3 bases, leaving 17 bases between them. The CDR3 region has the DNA TGTGCCAGCAGCTCTGCGCAATGGACAGTAACAGATACGCAGTATTTT. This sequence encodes CASSSAQWTVTDTQYF. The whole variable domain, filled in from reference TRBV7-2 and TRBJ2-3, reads GAGVSQSPSNKVTEKGKDVELRCDPISGHTALYWYRQSLGQGLEFLIYFQGNSAPDKSGLPSDRFSAERTGGSVSTLTIQRTQQEDSAVYLCASSSAQWTVTDTQYFGPGTRLTVL.

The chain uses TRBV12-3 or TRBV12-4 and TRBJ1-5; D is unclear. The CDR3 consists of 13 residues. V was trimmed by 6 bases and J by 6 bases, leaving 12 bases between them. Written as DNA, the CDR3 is TGTGCCAGCAGCATCAGCATGGGTCAGCCCCAGCATTTT. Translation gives CASSISMGQPQHF.

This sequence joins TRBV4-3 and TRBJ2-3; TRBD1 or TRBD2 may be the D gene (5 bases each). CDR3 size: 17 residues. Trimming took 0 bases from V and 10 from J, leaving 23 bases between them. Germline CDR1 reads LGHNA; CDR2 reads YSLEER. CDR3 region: CASSQEDRGPVTRAQYF. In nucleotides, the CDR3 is TGCGCCAGCAGCCAAGAAGACCGGGGCCCAGTTACAAGAGCGCAGTATTTT.

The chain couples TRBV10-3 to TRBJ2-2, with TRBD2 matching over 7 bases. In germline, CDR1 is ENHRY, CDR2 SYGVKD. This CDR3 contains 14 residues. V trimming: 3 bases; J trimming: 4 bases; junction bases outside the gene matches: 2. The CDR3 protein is CAISDSGGTGELFF. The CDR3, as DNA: TGTGCCATCAGTGACTCGGGGGGCACCGGGGAGCTGTTTTTT.

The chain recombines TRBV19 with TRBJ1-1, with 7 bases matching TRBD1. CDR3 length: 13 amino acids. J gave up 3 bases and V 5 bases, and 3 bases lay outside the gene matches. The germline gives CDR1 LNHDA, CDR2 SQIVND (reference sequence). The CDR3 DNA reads TGTGCCAGTAGTGAGGGGGCCGACACTGAAGCTTTCTTT. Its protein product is CASSEGADTEAFF.

The CDR3 protein is CASSRGLAVSHNEQFF. CDR3 nucleotides: TGTGCCAGTAGTAGGGGTCTGGCAGTTTCCCACAATGAGCAGTTCTTC. The chain is built from TRBV19 and TRBJ2-1; D not certain. The CDR3 has 16 amino acids. V dropped 4 bases and J dropped 5 bases, with 18 bases sitting between them. CDR1 and CDR2 (germline): LNHDA, SQIVND (reference sequence). Based on the CDR3 plus reference TRBV19 and TRBJ2-1, the full variable domain is DGGITQSPKYLFRKEGQNVTLSCEQNLNHDAMYWYRQDPGQGLRLIYYSQIVNDFQKGDIAEGYSVSREKKESFPLTVTSAQKNPTAFYLCASSRGLAVSHNEQFFGPGTRLTVL.

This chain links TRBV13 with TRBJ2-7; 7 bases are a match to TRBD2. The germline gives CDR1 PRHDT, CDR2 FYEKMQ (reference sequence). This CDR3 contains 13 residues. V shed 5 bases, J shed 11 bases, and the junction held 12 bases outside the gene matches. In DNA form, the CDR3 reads TGTGCCAGCAGCCCTTTGGGAGGGCGGGAGAAGTACTTC. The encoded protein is CASSPLGGREKYF.

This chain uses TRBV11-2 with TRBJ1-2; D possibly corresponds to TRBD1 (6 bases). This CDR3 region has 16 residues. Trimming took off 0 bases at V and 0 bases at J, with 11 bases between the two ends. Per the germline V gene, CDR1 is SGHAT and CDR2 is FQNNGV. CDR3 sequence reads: CASSLDRGAANYGYTF. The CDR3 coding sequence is TGTGCCAGCAGCTTAGATAGGGGGGCTGCTAACTATGGCTACACCTTC.

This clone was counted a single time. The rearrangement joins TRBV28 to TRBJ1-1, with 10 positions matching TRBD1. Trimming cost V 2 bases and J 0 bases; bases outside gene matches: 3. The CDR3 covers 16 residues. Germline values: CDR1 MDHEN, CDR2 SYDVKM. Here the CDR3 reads CASSLDRGLMNTEAFF. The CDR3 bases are TGTGCCAGCAGTTTAGACAGGGGGCTGATGAACACTGAAGCTTTCTTT.

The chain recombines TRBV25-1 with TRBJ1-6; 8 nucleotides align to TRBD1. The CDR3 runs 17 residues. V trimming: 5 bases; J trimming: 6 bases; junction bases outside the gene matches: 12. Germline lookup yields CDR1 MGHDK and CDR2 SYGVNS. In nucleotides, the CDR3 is TGTGCCAGCAGTCGAGCCCAGGGGGCTGCGGGTAATTCACCCCTCCACTTT. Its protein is CASSRAQGAAGNSPLHF.

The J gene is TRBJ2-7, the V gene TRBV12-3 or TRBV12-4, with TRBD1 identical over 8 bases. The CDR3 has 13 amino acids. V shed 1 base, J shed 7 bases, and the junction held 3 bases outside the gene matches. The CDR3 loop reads CASSLGTGSEQYV. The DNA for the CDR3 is TGTGCCAGCAGTTTAGGGACAGGGTCAGAGCAGTACGTC.

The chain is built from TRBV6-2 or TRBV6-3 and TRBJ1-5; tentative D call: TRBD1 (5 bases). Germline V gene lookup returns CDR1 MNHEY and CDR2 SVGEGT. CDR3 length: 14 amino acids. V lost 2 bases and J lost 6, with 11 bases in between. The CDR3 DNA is TGTGCCAGCAGTTACACGGCAGGGAGTCAGCCCCAGCATTTT. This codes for CASSYTAGSQPQHF.

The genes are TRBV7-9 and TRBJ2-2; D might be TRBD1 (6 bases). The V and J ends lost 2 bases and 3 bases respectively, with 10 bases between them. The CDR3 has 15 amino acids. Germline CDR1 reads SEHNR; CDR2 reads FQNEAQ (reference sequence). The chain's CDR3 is CASSLWQGYTGELFF. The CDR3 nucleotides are TGTGCCAGCAGCTTATGGCAGGGGTACACCGGGGAGCTGTTTTTT.

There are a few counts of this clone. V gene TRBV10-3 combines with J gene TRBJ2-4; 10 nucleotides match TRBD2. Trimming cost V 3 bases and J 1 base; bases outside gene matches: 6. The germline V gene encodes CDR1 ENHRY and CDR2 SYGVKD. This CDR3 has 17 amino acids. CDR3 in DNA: TGTGCCATCAGTGACCCACTAGCGGGGCGGGCCAAAAACATTCAGTACTTC. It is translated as CAISDPLAGRAKNIQYF.

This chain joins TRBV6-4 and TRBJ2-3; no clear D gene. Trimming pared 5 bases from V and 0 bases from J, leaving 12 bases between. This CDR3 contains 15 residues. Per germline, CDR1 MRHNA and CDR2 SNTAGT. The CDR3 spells CASSLGGTSTDTQYF. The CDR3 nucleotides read TGTGCCAGCAGTCTGGGCGGAACTAGCACAGATACGCAGTATTTT.

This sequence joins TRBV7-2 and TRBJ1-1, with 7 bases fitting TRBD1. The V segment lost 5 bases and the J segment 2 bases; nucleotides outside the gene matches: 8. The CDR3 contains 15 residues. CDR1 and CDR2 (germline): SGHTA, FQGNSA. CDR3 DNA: TGTGCCAGCAGCCGTGACAGGGTTCCCAACACTGAAGCTTTCTTT. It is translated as CASSRDRVPNTEAFF.